These 20 T cell receptor beta chains share one sample of origin, sequenced in a study of metastatic and nonmetastatic thyroid tumors. Every patient underwent thyroid surgery untreated. TCRdb ran MiXCR on the PCR reads. The sample has over 25,000 clones; 15% to 20% are singletons. The sample consisted of blood. Every receptor here comes from a female donor with papillary thyroid cancer or a benign thyroid nodule (not recorded which). Some clones in this sample may be carry-over from other donors' samples.

V gene TRBV10-1 combines with J gene TRBJ2-1, with D possibly being TRBD1 or TRBD2 (5 bases each). Trimming cost V 4 bases and J 0 bases, with 22 bases left between them. In germline, CDR1 is WNHNN, CDR2 SYGVQD (reference sequence). The CDR3 is 19 residues long. The CDR3 DNA follows: TGCGCCAGCAGTGGGGGATACCGGACGGGACCGGACTCCTACAATGAGCAGTTCTTC. Its translation: CASSGGYRTGPDSYNEQFF.

This clone was observed a few times. The conserved phenylalanine or tryptophan is not found at the CDR3 terminus, so this likely reflects a read error. J is TRBJ1-5 and V is TRBV28; D is undetermined. Germline values: CDR1 MDHEN, CDR2 SYDVKM. Trimming removed 7 bases from V and 6 bases from J, with 19 bases in between. CDR3 length equals 15 residues. In DNA, the CDR3 is TGTGCCAGCATTCCCAATATAGGAGGGAGTCAGCCCCAGCATCTT. Translated, it gives CASIPNIGGSQPQHL.

About this clone itself: One base away lies a much larger clone, so this may be a sequencing read error. V and J are TRBV6-1 and TRBJ2-2, with 8 bases fitting TRBD1. J gave up 9 bases and V 6 bases, and 9 bases lay outside the gene matches. In germline, CDR1 is MNHNS, CDR2 SASEGT. The CDR3 runs to 14 residues. CDR3 sequence: CASSPQGETRELFF. CDR3 nucleotides: TGTGCCAGCAGCCCACAGGGGGAGACCAGGGAGCTGTTTTTT.

This clone was observed many times. V is TRBV2 and J is TRBJ2-3; no reliable D call. Trimming stripped 5 bases from V and 2 bases from J, with 11 bases between. CDR3 length equals 14 residues. Germline CDR1 and CDR2: SNHLY and FYNNEI. Written as DNA, the CDR3 is TGTGCCAGCAGTCAAGTGGTACCCACAGATACGCAGTATTTT. It translates to CASSQVVPTDTQYF. Combining the CDR3 with reference TRBV2 and TRBJ2-3 gives the whole variable domain EPEVTQTPSHQVTQMGQEVILRCVPISNHLYFYWYRQILGQKVEFLVSFYNNEISEKSEIFDDQFSVERPDGSNFTLKIRSTKLEDSAMYFCASSQVVPTDTQYFGPGTRLTVL.

This clone showed up many times. The chain has TRBV29-1 and TRBJ2-3, with D unresolved. CDR3 size: 11 residues. V lost 8 bases, J lost 4 bases, and 10 bases lay in between. Germline V gene sequence: CDR1 SQVTM, CDR2 ANQGSEA. The CDR3 region has the DNA TGCAGCTCCGAGAGCCCAGATACGCAGTATTTT. Protein: CSSESPDTQYF.

This clone has ten or more counts. The gene calls are TRBV18 and TRBJ1-2; possible D gene TRBD1, 5 bases. Trimming took 6 bases from V and 2 from J, leaving 10 bases between them. This CDR3 has 13 amino acids. Looked up from germline, CDR1 is KGHSH and CDR2 is LQKENI. CDR3 sequence (DNA): TGTGCCAGCTCGCCTGCAGGGAACTATGGCTACACCTTC. It specifies CASSPAGNYGYTF.

This clone was recorded many times. This chain connects TRBV2 to TRBJ1-5, with D unclear. The germline gives CDR1 SNHLY, CDR2 FYNNEI. This CDR3 is 14 amino acids long. Trimming removed 6 bases at V and 6 bases at J, with 15 bases between. As DNA, the CDR3 is TGTGCCAGCAGAAGGACTGAAGTGGGTCAGCCCCAGCATTTT. This sequence encodes CASRRTEVGQPQHF.

Notes on this clone: Other nucleotide sequences in the sample specify the same CDR3. The chain has TRBV6-1 and TRBJ2-7; a weak D match, TRBD2 (5 bases). The CDR3 contains 12 residues. V was pared by 5 bases and J by 7 bases, with 12 bases between. Germline CDR1 reads MNHNS; CDR2 reads SASEGT. CDR3: CASSPSRVEQYF. In nucleotides, the CDR3 is TGTGCCAGCAGTCCTAGCCGGGTGGAGCAGTACTTC.

The chain employs TRBV6-2 or TRBV6-3 and TRBJ1-5; D is ambiguous. CDR3 length: 14 amino acids. V was pared by 2 bases and J by 1 base, with 6 bases between. CDR1 is MNHEY, CDR2 SVGEGT, per germline. The CDR3 DNA sequence: TGTGCCAGCAGTTACATCCAGAGCAATCAGCCCCAGCATTTT. Protein: CASSYIQSNQPQHF.

This clone was observed many times. This chain connects TRBV29-1 to TRBJ2-2; TRBD1 matches 12 bases. V lost 4 bases and J lost 6; bases outside the gene matches: 9. The CDR3 loop spans 16 amino acids. CDR1 is SQVTM and CDR2 is ANQGSEA in the germline V gene. The chain's CDR3 is CSVATGTGGDAGELFF. The CDR3 region has the DNA TGCAGCGTTGCAACCGGGACAGGGGGCGACGCCGGGGAGCTGTTTTTT.

In this sample, this clone turned up many times. This chain joins TRBV28 and TRBJ2-5; TRBD1 matches 11 bases. Trimming at V came to 7 bases and at J to 8 bases, leaving 9 bases not matched to a gene. Germline CDR1 reads MDHEN; CDR2 reads SYDVKM. CDR3 size: 14 residues. The chain's CDR3 is CASTRTGGVGTQYF. DNA for the CDR3: TGTGCCAGCACCCGGACAGGGGGCGTAGGCACCCAGTACTTC.

This clone was picked up many times. The V call is TRBV5-1, the J call TRBJ2-5; D is perhaps TRBD1 (5 bases). V was cut by 1 base and J by 1 base, with 8 bases left in between. The germline V gene encodes CDR1 SGHRS and CDR2 YFSETQ. The CDR3 is 14 residues long. The CDR3 region is CASSLTGSQETQYF. CDR3 DNA sequence: TGCGCCAGCAGCTTGACAGGCAGCCAAGAGACCCAGTACTTC.

This clone was detected many times. The chain uses TRBV10-1 and TRBJ2-3, with TRBD1 matching 7 bases. The V gene end was trimmed by 4 bases and the J gene end by 3 bases; junction bases not matched to a gene: 1. This CDR3 has 13 amino acids. Germline-derived CDR1 and CDR2 are WNHNN and SYGVQD (reference sequence). CDR3 coding DNA: TGCGCCAGCAGTGGACAGGGAACAGATACGCAGTATTTT. It is translated as CASSGQGTDTQYF.

This clone was detected many times. The rearrangement links TRBV11-2 to TRBJ1-6, with D unclear. CDR1 is SGHAT and CDR2 is FQNNGV in the germline V gene. The CDR3 is 13 residues long. Trimming left V 0 bases short and J 10 bases short, with 7 bases between. CDR3 region: CASSLERSSPLHF. Written as DNA, the CDR3 is TGTGCCAGCAGCTTAGAAAGGTCCTCACCCCTCCACTTT.

As for this clone: This clone may be a read error of a much larger clone one base away. The chain combines TRBV29-1 with TRBJ2-5, with TRBD2 matching over 13 bases. This CDR3 spans 15 amino acids. Germline values: CDR1 SQVTM, CDR2 ANQGSEA. With 5 bases clipped from V and 2 bases from J, the junction kept 5 bases outside the gene matches. CDR3 amino acids: CSVRTSGSGQETQYF. CDR3 bases: TGCAGCGTTCGGACTAGCGGGAGTGGGCAAGAGACCCAGTACTTC.

Of note for this clone: Since the CDR3 does not end with the conserved phenylalanine or tryptophan, this likely comes from a read error. This chain links TRBV7-9 with TRBJ2-7; D gene uncertain. V was pared by 5 bases and J by 6 bases, with 11 bases between. Per germline, CDR1 SEHNR and CDR2 FQNEAQ (reference sequence). The CDR3 is 12 amino acids. CDR3 nucleotide sequence: TGTGCCAGCAGCCTTCCCGTCCTCGAGCAGTACTCC. Encoded protein: CASSLPVLEQYS.

This clone was recorded a few times. A read error is possible here, since a much larger clone lies one base away. The chain uses TRBV20-1 and TRBJ2-1, with 9 nucleotides matching TRBD2. This CDR3 comprises 17 residues. Germline CDR1 reads DFQATT; CDR2 reads SNEGSKA (reference sequence). Here the CDR3 reads CSAILSEAGGGLNEQFF. As DNA, the CDR3 is TGCAGCGCCATCCTAAGCGAAGCGGGAGGAGGACTGAATGAGCAGTTCTTC.

The chain uses TRBV27 and TRBJ1-1, with a weak D call TRBD1 (6 bases). The CDR3 runs 15 residues. The germline V gene has CDR1 MNHEY and CDR2 SMNVEV (reference sequence). The V and J ends lost 2 bases and 12 bases respectively, with 22 bases between them. The CDR3 is CASSLSRGAGEESFF. The CDR3 DNA is TGTGCCAGCAGTTTAAGTCGTGGGGCAGGGGAGGAATCTTTCTTT.

This clone was recorded many times. The V gene is TRBV18, the J gene TRBJ2-7; 7 bases fit TRBD1. The trim removed 5 bases at V and 3 bases at J, leaving 7 bases unmatched. CDR1 is KGHSH, CDR2 LQKENI, per germline. This CDR3 has 14 residues. Written as DNA, the CDR3 is TGTGCCAGCTCAACTACCCGGGACAGCTACGAGCAGTACTTC. Translation: CASSTTRDSYEQYF.

This clone qualifies as medium-sized. The V call is TRBV6-2 or TRBV6-3, the J call TRBJ1-6; 7 bases are a match to TRBD1. The CDR3 length is 12 residues. Germline V lookup: CDR1 MNHEY, CDR2 SVGEGT. The V and J ends lost 8 bases and 11 bases, in that order; junction bases with no gene match: 6. CDR3 coding DNA: TGTGCCAGCTGGACAGGAGGGACACCCCTCCACTTT. It encodes CASWTGGTPLHF.